Included here is one T cell receptor (beta chain) sequence, with context. Its antigen is still unknown. The CDR3 spans 14 residues. V was shortened by 5 bases and J by 4 bases, with 15 bases between the two germline ends. In germline, CDR1 is SNHLY, CDR2 FYNNEI. The data were obtained in a study of shared clonotypes between healthy human individuals. Study observations and caveats: Exclusively blood specimens were collected; tissue repertoires likely differ. Naive subsets generally had larger estimated richness than memory subsets.

Cells designated naive CD8 were CD45RO-negative and were positively selected for CCR7, with terminally differentiated effector memory CD45RA+ cells excluded. The repertoire was sequenced with immunoSEQ multiplex PCR; TCRdb's copy has only in-frame clones and lacks some. In the table there are about 2.1 million clones, over 85% of which are singletons. Material: naive CD8+ T cells from PBMCs. The V call is TRBV2, the J call TRBJ2-7; perhaps D is TRBD1 or TRBD2 (5 bases each). This TCR was sampled from a young man in good health. Some clones in this sample may be carry-over from other donors' samples. This CDR3 reads CASSPVGVIYEQYF. In DNA form, the CDR3 reads TGTGCCAGCAGTCCCGTGGGGGTTATATACGAGCAGTACTTC.